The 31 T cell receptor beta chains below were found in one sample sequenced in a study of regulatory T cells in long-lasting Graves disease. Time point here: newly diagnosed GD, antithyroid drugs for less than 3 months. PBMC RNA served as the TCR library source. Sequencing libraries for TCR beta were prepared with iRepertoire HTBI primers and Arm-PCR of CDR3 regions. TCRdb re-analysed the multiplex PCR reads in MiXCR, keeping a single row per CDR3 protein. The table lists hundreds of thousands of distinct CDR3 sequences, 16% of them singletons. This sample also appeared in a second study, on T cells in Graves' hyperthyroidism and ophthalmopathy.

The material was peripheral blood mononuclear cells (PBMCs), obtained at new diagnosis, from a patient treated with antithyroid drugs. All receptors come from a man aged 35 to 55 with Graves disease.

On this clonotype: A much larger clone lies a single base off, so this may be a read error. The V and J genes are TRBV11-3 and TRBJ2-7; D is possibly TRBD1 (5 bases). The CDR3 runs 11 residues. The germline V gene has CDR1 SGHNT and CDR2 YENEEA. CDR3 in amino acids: CAGSHRSEQYF. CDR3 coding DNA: TGTGCCGGCAGCCACAGGTCCGAGCAGTACTTC.

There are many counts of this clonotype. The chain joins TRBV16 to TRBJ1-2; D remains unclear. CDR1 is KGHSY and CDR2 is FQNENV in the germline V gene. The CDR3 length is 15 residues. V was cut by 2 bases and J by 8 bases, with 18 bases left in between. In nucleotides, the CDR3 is TGTGCCAGCAGCCAAGACGGCAGGCCCCGAGGGGGCTACACCTTC. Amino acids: CASSQDGRPRGGYTF.

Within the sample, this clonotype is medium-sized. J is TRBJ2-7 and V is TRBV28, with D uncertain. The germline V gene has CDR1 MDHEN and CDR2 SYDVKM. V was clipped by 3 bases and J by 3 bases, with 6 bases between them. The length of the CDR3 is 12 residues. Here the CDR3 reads CASSFQNYEQYF. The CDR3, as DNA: TGTGCCAGCAGTTTCCAAAACTACGAGCAGTACTTC.

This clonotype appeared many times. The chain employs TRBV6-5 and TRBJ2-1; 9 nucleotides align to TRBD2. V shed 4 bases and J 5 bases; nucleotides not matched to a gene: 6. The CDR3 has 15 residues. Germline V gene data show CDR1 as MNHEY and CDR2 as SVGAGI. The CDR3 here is CASSFWRGGNNEQFF. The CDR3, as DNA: TGTGCCAGCAGTTTTTGGCGGGGGGGAAACAATGAGCAGTTCTTC.

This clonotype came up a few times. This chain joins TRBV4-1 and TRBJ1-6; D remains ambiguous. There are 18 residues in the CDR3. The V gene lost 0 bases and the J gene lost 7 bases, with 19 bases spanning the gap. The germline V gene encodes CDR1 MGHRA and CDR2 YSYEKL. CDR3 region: CASSQEGSWTVENSPLHF. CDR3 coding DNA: TGCGCCAGCAGCCAAGAGGGGTCCTGGACCGTGGAGAATTCACCCCTCCACTTT.

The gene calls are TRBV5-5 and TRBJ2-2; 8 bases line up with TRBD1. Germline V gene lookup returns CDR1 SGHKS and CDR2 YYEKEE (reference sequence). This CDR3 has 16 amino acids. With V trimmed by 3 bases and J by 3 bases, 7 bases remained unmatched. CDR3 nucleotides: TGTGCCAGCAGCTCCTTGACAGGGGAGTACACCGGGGAGCTGTTTTTT. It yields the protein CASSSLTGEYTGELFF.

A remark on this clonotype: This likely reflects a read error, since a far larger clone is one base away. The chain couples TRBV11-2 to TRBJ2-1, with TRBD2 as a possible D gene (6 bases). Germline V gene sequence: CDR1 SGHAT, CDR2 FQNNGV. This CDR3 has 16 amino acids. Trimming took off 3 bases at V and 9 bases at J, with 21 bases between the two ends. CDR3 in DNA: TGTGCCAGCAGCTTGGAGACTAGGGCGTCAGCGGTTGAGCAGTTCTTC. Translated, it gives CASSLETRASAVEQFF.

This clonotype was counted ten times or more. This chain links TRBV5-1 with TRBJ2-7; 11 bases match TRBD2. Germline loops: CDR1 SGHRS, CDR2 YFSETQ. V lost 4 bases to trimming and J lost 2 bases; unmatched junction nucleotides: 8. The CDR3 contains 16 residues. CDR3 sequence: CASSLQLAGGTYEQYF. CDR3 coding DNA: TGCGCCAGCAGCCTCCAATTAGCGGGGGGGACCTACGAGCAGTACTTC.

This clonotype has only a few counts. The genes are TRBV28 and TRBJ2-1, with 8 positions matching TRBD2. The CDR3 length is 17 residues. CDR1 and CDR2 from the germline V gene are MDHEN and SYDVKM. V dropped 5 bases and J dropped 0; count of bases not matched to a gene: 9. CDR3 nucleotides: TGTGCCAGCAGTACCTTTAGCGGGATAAGCTCCTACAATGAGCAGTTCTTC. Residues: CASSTFSGISSYNEQFF.

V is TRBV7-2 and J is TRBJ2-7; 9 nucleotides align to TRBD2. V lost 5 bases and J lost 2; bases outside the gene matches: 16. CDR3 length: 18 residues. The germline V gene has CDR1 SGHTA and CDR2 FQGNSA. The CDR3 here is CASSTGLMLAGRAYEQYF. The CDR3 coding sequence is TGTGCCAGCAGCACAGGGCTCATGCTAGCGGGGAGGGCCTACGAGCAGTACTTC.

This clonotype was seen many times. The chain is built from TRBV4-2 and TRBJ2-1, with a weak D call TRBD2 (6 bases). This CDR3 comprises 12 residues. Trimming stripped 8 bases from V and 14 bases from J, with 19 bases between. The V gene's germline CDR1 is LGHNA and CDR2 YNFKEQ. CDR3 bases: TGTGCCAGCGGTTCTCTCGCGGGGCAGGAGTTCTTC. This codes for CASGSLAGQEFF.

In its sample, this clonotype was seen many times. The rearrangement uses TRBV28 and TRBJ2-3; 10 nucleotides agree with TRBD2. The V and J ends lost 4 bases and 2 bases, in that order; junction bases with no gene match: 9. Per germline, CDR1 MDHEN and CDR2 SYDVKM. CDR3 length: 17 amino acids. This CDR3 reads CASSSPPSGGATDTQYF. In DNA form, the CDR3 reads TGTGCCAGCAGTTCCCCCCCAAGCGGGGGGGCCACAGATACGCAGTATTTT.

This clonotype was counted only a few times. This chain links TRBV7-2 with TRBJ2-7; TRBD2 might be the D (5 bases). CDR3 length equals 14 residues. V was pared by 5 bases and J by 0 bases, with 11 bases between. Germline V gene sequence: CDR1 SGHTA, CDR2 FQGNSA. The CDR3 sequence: CASSPAGSSYEQYF. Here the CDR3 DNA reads TGTGCCAGCAGCCCCGCGGGCTCCTCCTACGAGCAGTACTTC.

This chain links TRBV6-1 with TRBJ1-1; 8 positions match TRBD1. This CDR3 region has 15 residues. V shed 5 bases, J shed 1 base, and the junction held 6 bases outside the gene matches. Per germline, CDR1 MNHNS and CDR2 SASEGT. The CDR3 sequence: CASSRDRTENTEAFF. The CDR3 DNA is TGTGCCAGCAGTCGGGACAGGACCGAGAACACTGAAGCTTTCTTT.

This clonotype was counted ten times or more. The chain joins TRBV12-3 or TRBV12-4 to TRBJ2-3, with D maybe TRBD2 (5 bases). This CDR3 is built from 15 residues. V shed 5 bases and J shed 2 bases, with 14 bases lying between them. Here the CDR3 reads CASSPPDWYTDTQYF. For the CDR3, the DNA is TGTGCCAGCAGTCCCCCGGACTGGTACACAGATACGCAGTATTTT.

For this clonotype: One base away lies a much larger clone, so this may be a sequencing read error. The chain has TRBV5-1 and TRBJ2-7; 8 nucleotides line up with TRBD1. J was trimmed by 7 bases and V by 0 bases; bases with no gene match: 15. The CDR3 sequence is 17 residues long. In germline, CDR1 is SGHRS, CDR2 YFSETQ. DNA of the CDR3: TGCGCCAGCAGCTTGGCGGTTTCAGGGGGCACCTTGAATGAGCAGTACTTC. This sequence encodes CASSLAVSGGTLNEQYF. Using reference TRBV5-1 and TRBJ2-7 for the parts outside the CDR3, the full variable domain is KAGVTQTPRYLIKTRGQQVTLSCSPISGHRSVSWYQQTPGQGLQFLFEYFSETQRNKGNFPGRFSGRQFSNSRSEMNVSTLELGDSALYLCASSLAVSGGTLNEQYFGPGTRLTVT.

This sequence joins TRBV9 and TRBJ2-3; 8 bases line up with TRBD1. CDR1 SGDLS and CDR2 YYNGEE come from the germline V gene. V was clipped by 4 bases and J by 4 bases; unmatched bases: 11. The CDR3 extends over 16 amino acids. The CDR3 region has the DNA TGTGCCAGCAGCTCCTTGGACAGGGTTGCTCCAGATACGCAGTATTTT. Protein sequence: CASSSLDRVAPDTQYF.

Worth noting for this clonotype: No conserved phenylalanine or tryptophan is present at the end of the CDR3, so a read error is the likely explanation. The CDR3 loop reads CASSPGRTEAFL. The CDR3 coding sequence is TGTGCCAGCAGCCCCGGGCGTACTGAAGCTTTCTTA. The genes are TRBV16 and TRBJ1-1; D gene ambiguous. Trimming cost V 4 bases and J 5 bases, with 8 bases left between them. The CDR3 runs 12 residues. From germline, CDR1 is KGHSY and CDR2 FQNENV.

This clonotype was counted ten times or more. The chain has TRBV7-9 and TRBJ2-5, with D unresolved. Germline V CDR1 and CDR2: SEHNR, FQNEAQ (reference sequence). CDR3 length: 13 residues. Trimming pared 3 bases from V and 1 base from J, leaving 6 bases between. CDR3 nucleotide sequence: TGTGCCAGCAGCTTTCCGAGCCAAGAGACCCAGTACTTC. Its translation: CASSFPSQETQYF.

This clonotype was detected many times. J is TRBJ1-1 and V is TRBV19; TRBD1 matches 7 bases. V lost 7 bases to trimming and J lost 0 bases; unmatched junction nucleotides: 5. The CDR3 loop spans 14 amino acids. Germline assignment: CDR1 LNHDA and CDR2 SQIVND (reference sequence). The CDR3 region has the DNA TGTGCCAGTACCTGGGACAGATTGAACACTGAAGCTTTCTTT. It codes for CASTWDRLNTEAFF. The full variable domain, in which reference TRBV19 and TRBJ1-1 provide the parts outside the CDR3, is DGGITQSPKYLFRKEGQNVTLSCEQNLNHDAMYWYRQDPGQGLRLIYYSQIVNDFQKGDIAEGYSVSREKKESFPLTVTSAQKNPTAFYLCASTWDRLNTEAFFGQGTRLTVV.

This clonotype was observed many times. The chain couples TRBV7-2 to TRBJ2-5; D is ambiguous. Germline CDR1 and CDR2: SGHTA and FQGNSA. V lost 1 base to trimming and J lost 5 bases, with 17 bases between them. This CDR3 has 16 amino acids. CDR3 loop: CASSLGLTPPGETQYF. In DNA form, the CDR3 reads TGTGCCAGCAGCTTAGGTCTTACTCCTCCGGGCGAGACCCAGTACTTC.

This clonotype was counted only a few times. CDR3 sequence reads: CASSFRLAGAYQETQYF. CDR3 bases: TGTGCCAGCAGTTTTCGATTAGCGGGGGCCTACCAAGAGACCCAGTACTTC. The rearrangement links TRBV12-3 or TRBV12-4 to TRBJ2-5, with 9 bases matching TRBD2. CDR3 length: 17 residues. Germline trimming cut 3 bases from V and 0 bases from J; bases unmatched to any gene: 8.

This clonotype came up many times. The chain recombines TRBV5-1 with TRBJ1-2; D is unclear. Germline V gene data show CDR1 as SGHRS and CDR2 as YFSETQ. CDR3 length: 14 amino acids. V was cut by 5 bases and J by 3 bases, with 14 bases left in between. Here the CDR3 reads CASSLLNTDYGYTF. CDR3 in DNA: TGCGCCAGCAGTTTGCTTAACACAGACTATGGCTACACCTTC.

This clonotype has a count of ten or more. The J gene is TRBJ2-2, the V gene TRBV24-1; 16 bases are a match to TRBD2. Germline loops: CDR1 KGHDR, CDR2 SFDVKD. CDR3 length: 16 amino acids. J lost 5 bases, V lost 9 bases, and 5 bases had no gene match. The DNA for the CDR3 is TGTGCCACCGGGACTAGCGGGGGGGGCCTAACCGGGGAGCTGTTTTTT. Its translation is CATGTSGGGLTGELFF.

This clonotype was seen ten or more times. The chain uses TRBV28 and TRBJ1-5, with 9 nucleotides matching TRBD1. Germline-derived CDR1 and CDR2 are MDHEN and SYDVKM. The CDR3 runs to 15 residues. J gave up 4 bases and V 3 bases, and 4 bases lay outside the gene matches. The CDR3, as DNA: TGTGCCAGCAGTTTGGGGGACAGGGCGAATCAGCCCCAGCATTTT. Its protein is CASSLGDRANQPQHF. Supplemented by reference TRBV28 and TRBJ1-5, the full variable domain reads DVKVTQSSRYLVKRTGEKVFLECVQDMDHENMFWYRQDPGLGLRLIYFSYDVKMKEKGDIPEGYSVSREKKERFSLILESASTNQTSMYLCASSLGDRANQPQHFGDGTRLSIL.

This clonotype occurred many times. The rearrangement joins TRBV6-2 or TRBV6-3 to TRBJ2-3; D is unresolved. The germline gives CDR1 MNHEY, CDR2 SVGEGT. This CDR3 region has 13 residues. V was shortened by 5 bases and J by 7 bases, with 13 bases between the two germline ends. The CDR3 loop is CASSELDWNTQYF. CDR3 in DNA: TGTGCCAGCAGTGAGTTAGACTGGAATACGCAGTATTTT.

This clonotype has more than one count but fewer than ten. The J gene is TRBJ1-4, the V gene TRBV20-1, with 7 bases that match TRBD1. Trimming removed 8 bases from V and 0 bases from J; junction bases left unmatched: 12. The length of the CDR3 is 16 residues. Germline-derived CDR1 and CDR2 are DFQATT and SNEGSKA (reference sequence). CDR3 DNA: TGCAGTACAGGGGATGAAGCAGATGCAACTAATGAAAAACTGTTTTTT. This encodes CSTGDEADATNEKLFF.

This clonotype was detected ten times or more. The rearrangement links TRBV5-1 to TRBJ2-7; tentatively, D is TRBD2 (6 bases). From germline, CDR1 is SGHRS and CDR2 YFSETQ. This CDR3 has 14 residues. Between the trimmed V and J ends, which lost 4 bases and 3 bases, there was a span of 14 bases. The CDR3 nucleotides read TGCGCCAGCAGCATCGACGGGGGTATCTACGAGCAGTACTTC. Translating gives CASSIDGGIYEQYF.

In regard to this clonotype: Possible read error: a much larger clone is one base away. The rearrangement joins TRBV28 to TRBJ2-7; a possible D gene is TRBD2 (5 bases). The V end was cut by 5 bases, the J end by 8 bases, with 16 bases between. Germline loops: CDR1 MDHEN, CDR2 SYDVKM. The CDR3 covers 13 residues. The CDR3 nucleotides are TGTGCCAGCAGTGATTCGCCGGCGGGCCAGCAGTACTTC. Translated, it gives CASSDSPAGQQYF. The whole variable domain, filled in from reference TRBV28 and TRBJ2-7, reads DVKVTQSSRYLVKRTGEKVFLECVQDMDHENMFWYRQDPGLGLRLIYFSYDVKMKEKGDIPEGYSVSREKKERFSLILESASTNQTSMYLCASSDSPAGQQYFGPGTRLTVT.

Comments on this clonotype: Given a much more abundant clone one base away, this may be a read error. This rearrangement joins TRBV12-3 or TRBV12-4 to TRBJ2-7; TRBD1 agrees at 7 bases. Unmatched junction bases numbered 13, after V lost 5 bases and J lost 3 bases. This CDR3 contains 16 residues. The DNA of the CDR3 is TGTGCCAGCAGTCCCCCAAGGACAGGACGGAACTACGAGCAGTACTTC. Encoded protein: CASSPPRTGRNYEQYF.

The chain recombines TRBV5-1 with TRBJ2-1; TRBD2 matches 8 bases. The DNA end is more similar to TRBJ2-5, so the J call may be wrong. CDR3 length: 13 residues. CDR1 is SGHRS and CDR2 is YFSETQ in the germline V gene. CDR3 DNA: TGCGCCAGCAGCGGACTAGCACAAGAGACCCAGTACTTC. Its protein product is CASSGLAQETQYF.